One and the same sample provided the 14 T cell receptor beta chains below, sequenced in a study of post-analysis software for immune sequencing data. These receptors' targets are unknown. The TCR beta cDNA libraries carried unique molecular identifiers. TCRdb passed the PCR reads through MiXCR, listing each CDR3 protein once. The data contain about 170,000 distinct CDR3 sequences, 30% of them singletons. General observations from the study: About five TRBV segments, including TRBV5-6, TRBV5-1 and TRBV20-1, were more frequent in patients than controls.

What was sequenced was blood. These receptors came from a girl aged 5 to 17 with multiple sclerosis.

V is TRBV7-2 and J is TRBJ2-3; D is possibly TRBD1 or TRBD2 (6 bases each). The CDR3 has 13 amino acids. CDR1 SGHTA and CDR2 FQGNSA come from the germline V gene. Trimming stripped 7 bases from V and 14 bases from J, with 22 bases between. Written as DNA, the CDR3 is TGTGCCAGCACCATCCAAGCGAGGGGGGAGCTGTATTTT. It specifies CASTIQARGELYF.

A few counts support this clonotype. The chain has TRBV7-8 and TRBJ2-5; 7 positions match TRBD2. From germline, CDR1 is SGHVS and CDR2 FQNEAQ. Losses at the gene ends were 3 bases for V and 13 bases for J; bases not matched to a gene: 5. The CDR3 extends over 11 amino acids. CDR3 nucleotides: TGTGCCAGCAGCTTCAGGACTAGGTTGTACTTC. It specifies CASSFRTRLYF.

With regard to this clonotype: This may be a read error, as it is one base from a much larger clone. The CDR3 reads CASSLRDRVQETQYF. For the CDR3, the DNA is TGTGCCAGCAGCCTCCGGGACAGGGTACAAGAGACCCAGTACTTC. The chain is built from TRBV7-2 and TRBJ2-5; 9 bases line up with TRBD1. V lost 5 bases and J lost 2; bases outside the gene matches: 6. The CDR3 is 15 residues long. Germline assignment: CDR1 SGHTA and CDR2 FQGNSA.

Concerning this clonotype: This could be a read error, since a much larger clone is one nucleotide away. The chain employs TRBV20-1 and TRBJ2-1, with a tentative D call TRBD2 (6 bases). Germline CDR1 and CDR2: DFQATT and SNEGSKA (reference sequence). This CDR3 has 14 amino acids. V lost 5 bases to trimming and J lost 5 bases, with 16 bases between them. CDR3 DNA: TGCAGTGCTCGGAGGGGCGACCGTGACAATGAGCAGTTCTTC. It encodes CSARRGDRDNEQFF.

This clonotype was counted only a few times. The V call is TRBV5-1, the J call TRBJ2-7; 7 nucleotides line up with TRBD2. Per the germline V gene, CDR1 is SGHRS and CDR2 is YFSETQ. CDR3 length: 19 residues. V shed 0 bases and J 3 bases; nucleotides not matched to a gene: 18. Here the CDR3 DNA reads TGCGCCAGCAGCTTGGAGCCTAGCGGACCCTGGGGGACCTACTACGAGCAGTACTTC. This encodes CASSLEPSGPWGTYYEQYF.

This clonotype was seen ten or more times. This rearrangement joins TRBV4-1 to TRBJ2-7; 9 nucleotides agree with TRBD2. Germline assignment: CDR1 MGHRA and CDR2 YSYEKL. V lost 0 bases to trimming and J lost 7 bases; unmatched junction nucleotides: 7. The CDR3 loop spans 15 amino acids. For the CDR3, the DNA is TGCGCCAGCAGCCAAGACGATAGCGGGAGAATGGAGCAGTACTTC. It is translated as CASSQDDSGRMEQYF.

The gene calls are TRBV29-1 and TRBJ2-2; the D is unclear. CDR1 and CDR2 (germline): SQVTM, ANQGSEA. The V gene lost 3 bases and the J gene lost 2 bases, with 10 bases spanning the gap. There are 14 residues in the CDR3. CDR3 amino acids: CSVEAQANTGELFF. The DNA of the CDR3 is TGCAGCGTTGAGGCCCAGGCCAACACCGGGGAGCTGTTTTTT.

V is TRBV30 and J is TRBJ1-3; D gene uncertain. This CDR3 has 14 residues. With 3 bases removed from V and 2 bases from J, the gap between germline ends came to 11 bases. Looked up from germline, CDR1 is GTSNPN and CDR2 is SVGIG (reference sequence). DNA for the CDR3: TGTGCCTGGAGGGGGAACGAGGCTGGAAACACCATATATTTT. It specifies CAWRGNEAGNTIYF. The full variable domain, rest sourced from reference TRBV30 and TRBJ1-3, is SQTIHQWPATLVQPVGSPLSLECTVEGTSNPNLYWYRQAAGRGLQLLFYSVGIGQISSEVPQNLSASRPQDRQFILSSKKLLLSDSGFYLCAWRGNEAGNTIYFGEGSWLTVV.

The rearrangement uses TRBV6-1 and TRBJ1-3; 7 bases are a match to TRBD1. Per the germline V gene, CDR1 is MNHNS and CDR2 is SASEGT. This CDR3 is built from 17 residues. Losses at the gene ends were 3 bases for V and 1 base for J; bases not matched to a gene: 9. CDR3 region: CASSDAYRGPSGNTIYF. CDR3 nucleotide sequence: TGTGCCAGCAGTGATGCTTACAGGGGACCTTCTGGAAACACCATATATTTT.

A remark on this clonotype: A much larger clonotype is one base distant, so this may be a read error. V usage is TRBV25-1 and J usage is TRBJ2-7; D possibly corresponds to TRBD2 (5 bases). The CDR3 runs to 15 residues. CDR1 and CDR2 (germline): MGHDK, SYGVNS. The CDR3 protein is CASGEYAGKGRVQYF. CDR3 sequence (DNA): TGTGCCAGCGGTGAGTACGCGGGTAAGGGAAGGGTCCAGTACTTC.

This clonotype appeared a few times. The chain is built from TRBV11-3 and TRBJ2-1; tentatively, D is TRBD1 (7 bases). The CDR3 runs to 15 residues. The V gene lost 6 bases and the J gene lost 5 bases, with 17 bases spanning the gap. Germline loops: CDR1 SGHNT, CDR2 YENEEA. The CDR3 DNA sequence: TGTGCCAGCAGTCCAAAGGGGGCGGGACACAATGAGCAGTTCTTC. This sequence encodes CASSPKGAGHNEQFF.

The chain combines TRBV12-3 or TRBV12-4 with TRBJ2-5, with 10 bases lining up with TRBD1. V dropped 1 base and J dropped 5; count of bases not matched to a gene: 4. The CDR3 runs to 15 residues. This chain's CDR3 is CASSLGQGAGETQYF. The DNA of the CDR3 is TGTGCCAGCAGTTTAGGACAGGGGGCAGGGGAGACCCAGTACTTC.

The genes are TRBV7-2 and TRBJ2-7; the match to TRBD2 covers 11 bases. Germline V gene data show CDR1 as SGHTA and CDR2 as FQGNSA. Trimming at V came to 6 bases and at J to 3 bases, leaving 16 bases not matched to a gene. The CDR3 spans 18 residues. Here the CDR3 reads CASSPGLLAGGPIYEQYF. CDR3 sequence (DNA): TGTGCCAGCAGTCCAGGGCTGCTAGCGGGGGGTCCTATCTACGAGCAGTACTTC.

The chain employs TRBV27 and TRBJ1-2, with 9 bases identical to TRBD1. This CDR3 has 14 amino acids. Germline CDR1 reads MNHEY; CDR2 reads SMNVEV (reference sequence). Losses at the gene ends were 6 bases for V and 6 bases for J; bases not matched to a gene: 8. CDR3 in amino acids: CASRLLGQGHGYTF. CDR3 DNA: TGTGCCAGCAGGTTGTTGGGACAGGGCCATGGCTACACCTTC.